This is a list of T cell receptor beta chains from one sample in a study of blood T cell repertoires in COVID-19. The protocol was immunoSEQ multiplex PCR, while the TCRdb copy is restricted to in-frame clones and leaves out a portion. This repertoire shows just over 80,000 clones, 80% to 85% found once; its top ten account for approximately 40%. Sequenced: peripheral blood. These receptors were taken from a man older than 75 with acute or convalescent COVID-19. The CDR3 runs from the conserved cysteine through the conserved F or W. The D gene is left open where the match is weak. Not all rows give a size; the values are once, few, many and, for expanded clones, a class.

V	J	size	D	CDR3	DNA
TRBV5-6	TRBJ2-7	-	TRBD1	CASSSPGQSSYEQYF	TGTGCCAGCAGCTCCCCGGGACAGAGCTCCTACGAGCAGTACTTC
TRBV15	TRBJ1-1	-	-	CATSRDLGQPRRNTEAFF	TGTGCCACCAGCAGAGATCTGGGGCAACCTCGAAGGAACACTGAAGCTTTCTTT
TRBV30	TRBJ2-7	few	-	CAWSVSAYEQYF	TGTGCCTGGAGTGTATCAGCGTACGAGCAGTACTTC
TRBV3-1/TRBV3-2	TRBJ2-3	once	TRBD2	CASSQGLAGVEDTQYF	TGTGCCAGCAGCCAGGGACTAGCGGGAGTTGAAGATACGCAGTATTTT
TRBV5-1	TRBJ2-7	-	-	CASSFSTEDRYEQYF	TGCGCCAGCAGCTTCAGTACAGAAGATAGGTACGAGCAGTACTTC
TRBV4-1	TRBJ1-1	-	-	CASSLRATDTEAFF	TGCGCCAGCAGCCTGCGGGCCACAGACACTGAAGCTTTCTTT
TRBV7-9	TRBJ1-1	many	TRBD1	CASSLGQGATEAFF	TGTGCCAGCAGCTTGGGACAGGGGGCGACTGAAGCTTTCTTT
TRBV28	TRBJ2-7	few	TRBD2	CASSLWRREGSYEQYF	TGTGCCAGCAGTTTATGGCGGCGGGAGGGCTCCTACGAGCAGTACTTC
TRBV4-1	TRBJ2-7	-	TRBD2	CASSQDLFGTSSYEQYF	TGCGCCAGCAGCCAAGATCTATTTGGGACTAGCTCCTACGAGCAGTACTTC
TRBV19	TRBJ2-6	-	TRBD2	CASMGGTGANVLTF	TGTGCCAGTATGGGGGGGACTGGGGCCAACGTCCTGACTTTC
TRBV11-2	TRBJ1-1	-	-	CASSLVGDTEAFF	TGTGCCAGCAGCTTAGTCGGGGACACTGAAGCTTTCTTT
TRBV5-1	TRBJ2-3	-	TRBD2	CASSLTSGSEDTQYF	TGCGCCAGCAGCTTGACTAGCGGGAGTGAGGATACGCAGTATTTT
TRBV6-5	TRBJ2-1	-	-	CASSYSRVSEQFF	TGTGCCAGCAGTTACTCCAGGGTTAGTGAGCAGTTCTTC
TRBV4-3	TRBJ2-5	few	-	CASSQETEETQYF	TGCGCCAGCAGCCAAGAGACAGAAGAGACCCAGTACTTC
TRBV5-1	TRBJ2-1	-	TRBD2	CASSLPPRTSGLFSSYNEQFF	TGCGCCAGCAGCTTACCACCCCGGACTAGCGGGCTTTTTAGCTCCTACAATGAGCAGTTCTTC
TRBV10-3	TRBJ2-2	few	TRBD1	CAISESGQGGTGELFF	TGTGCCATCAGTGAGTCGGGACAGGGAGGCACCGGGGAGCTGTTTTTT
TRBV6-2/TRBV6-3	TRBJ2-1	-	TRBD2	CASSYAPSGPYPAHDEQFF	TGTGCCAGCAGTTACGCGCCTAGCGGCCCATACCCCGCCCACGATGAGCAGTTCTTC
TRBV3-1/TRBV3-2	TRBJ2-7	-	-	CASSHPSYEQYF	TGTGCCAGCAGCCATCCTTCCTACGAGCAGTACTTC
TRBV6-5	TRBJ1-6	-	-	CASSSLSGNSPLHF	TGTGCCAGCAGTTCGCTATCGGGGAATTCACCCCTCCACTTT
TRBV6-2/TRBV6-3	TRBJ1-5	few	-	CASSYSLSRGQPQHF	TGTGCCAGCAGTTACTCGCTTAGTCGAGGACAGCCCCAGCATTTT
TRBV15	TRBJ2-3	-	TRBD1	CATSRDKRQGTDSQYF	TGTGCCACCAGCAGAGATAAGAGACAGGGGACAGATTCGCAGTATTTT
TRBV28	TRBJ2-7	-	TRBD2	CASSYDGTRREQDEQYF	TGTGCCAGCAGTTACGATGGGACTAGGCGGGAGCAGGACGAGCAGTACTTC
TRBV7-2	TRBJ2-6	-	-	CASSSGGSGANVLTF	TGTGCCAGCAGCTCCGGGGGCTCTGGGGCCAACGTCCTGACTTTC
TRBV3-1/TRBV3-2	TRBJ1-1	-	-	CASSQALKLSLDKVFF	-
TRBV6-1	TRBJ2-6	-	TRBD1	CASSEAAGTGSGANVLTF	TGTGCCAGCAGTGAAGCGGCTGGGACAGGCTCTGGGGCCAACGTCCTGACTTTC
TRBV5-6	TRBJ2-1	-	TRBD1	CASSGNYRGRMFPEQFF	TGTGCCAGCAGCGGGAATTACAGGGGGCGCATGTTTCCTGAGCAGTTCTTC
TRBV19	TRBJ2-3	-	TRBD2	CASRNGGATDTQYF	TGTGCCAGTAGAAACGGGGGGGCAACAGATACGCAGTATTTT
TRBV6-5	TRBJ1-2	-	-	CASSWDTSNYGYTF	TGTGCCAGCAGTTGGGACACCTCTAACTATGGCTACACCTTC
TRBV7-8	TRBJ1-5	-	TRBD1	CASSTRDRSWRSNQPQHF	TGTGCCAGCAGCACGCGGGACAGGAGCTGGAGGAGCAATCAGCCCCAGCATTTT
TRBV7-8	TRBJ2-1	-	TRBD2	CASSRGTSFSYNEQFF	TGTGCCAGCAGCCGAGGGACTAGCTTCTCCTACAATGAGCAGTTCTTC
TRBV7-9	TRBJ2-1	-	TRBD2	CASSSSGKLAGDNEQFF	TGTGCCAGCAGCTCATCGGGGAAGCTAGCGGGTGACAATGAGCAGTTCTTC
TRBV29-1	TRBJ2-5	-	-	CSVERETQYF	TGCAGCGTTGAACGGGAGACCCAGTACTTC
TRBV18	TRBJ1-2	-	TRBD1	CASSPILGQSVGYGYTF	TGTGCCAGCTCACCAATCTTGGGACAGAGTGTTGGCTATGGCTACACCTTC
TRBV18	TRBJ2-3	-	-	CASSPDGTFSTDTQYF	TGTGCCAGCTCACCTGACGGGACTTTTAGCACAGATACGCAGTATTTT
TRBV18	TRBJ1-1	-	TRBD1	CASSPDRYTEAFF	TGTGCCAGCTCACCGGACAGGTACACTGAAGCTTTCTTT
TRBV27	TRBJ2-7	few	-	CASSSWTSGYEQYF	TGTGCCAGCAGTTCGTGGACCAGCGGCTACGAGCAGTACTTC
TRBV11-1	TRBJ2-3	-	-	CASSEGGFTDTQYF	TGTGCCAGCAGCGAGGGGGGGTTCACAGATACGCAGTATTTT
TRBV28	TRBJ1-1	-	-	CAGGSSFTEAFF	TGTGCCGGCGGGAGTTCCTTCACTGAAGCTTTCTTT
TRBV7-2	TRBJ2-2	-	TRBD2	CASSSAGLAGGGTGELFF	TGTGCCAGCAGCTCCGCGGGACTAGCGGGAGGGGGTACCGGGGAGCTGTTTTTT
TRBV3-1/TRBV3-2	TRBJ2-3	-	-	CASSQRTDTQYF	TGTGCCAGCAGCCAGAGAACAGATACGCAGTATTTT
TRBV6-5	TRBJ1-1	-	-	CASNPGQRRTEAFF	TGTGCCAGCAATCCAGGCCAAAGGAGGACTGAAGCTTTCTTT
TRBV7-9	TRBJ2-7	-	TRBD1	CASSLAGTGGLSDEQYF	TGTGCCAGCAGCTTAGCGGGAACAGGGGGTCTTTCAGACGAGCAGTACTTC
TRBV30	TRBJ2-1	-	TRBD2	CAWKLAGSYNEQFF	TGTGCCTGGAAACTAGCGGGCTCCTACAATGAGCAGTTCTTC
TRBV7-9	TRBJ2-2	-	TRBD1	CASSARQGYTGELFF	TGTGCCAGCAGCGCGCGACAGGGGTACACCGGGGAGCTGTTTTTT
TRBV5-1	TRBJ2-1	-	TRBD2	CASSSGLGNEQFF	TGCGCCAGCAGCTCGGGACTAGGCAATGAGCAGTTCTTC
TRBV7-9	TRBJ1-1	-	TRBD1	CASSLVGTGNTEAFF	TGTGCCAGCAGCTTAGTGGGGACAGGGAACACTGAAGCTTTCTTT
TRBV18	TRBJ1-1	-	-	CASSPQWYGGGGTEAFF	TGTGCCAGCTCACCACAATGGTACGGTGGGGGAGGCACTGAAGCTTTCTTT
TRBV7-8	TRBJ1-1	medium-sized	-	CASSLRTETEAFF	TGTGCCAGCAGCTTACGGACAGAAACTGAAGCTTTCTTT
TRBV5-1	TRBJ1-1	-	-	CASSLEPFGTEAFF	TGCGCCAGCAGCTTGGAACCCTTCGGGACTGAAGCTTTCTTT
TRBV29-1	TRBJ1-2	-	-	CSVGMRGGYGYTF	TGCAGCGTTGGTATGCGGGGAGGTTATGGCTACACCTTC
TRBV5-4	TRBJ2-1	-	TRBD2	CASSFPASGRHNEQFF	TGTGCCAGCAGCTTTCCTGCCAGCGGGAGGCACAATGAGCAGTTCTTC
TRBV28	TRBJ1-5	-	-	CASSPEGQPQHF	TGTGCCAGCAGTCCCGAGGGTCAGCCCCAGCATTTT